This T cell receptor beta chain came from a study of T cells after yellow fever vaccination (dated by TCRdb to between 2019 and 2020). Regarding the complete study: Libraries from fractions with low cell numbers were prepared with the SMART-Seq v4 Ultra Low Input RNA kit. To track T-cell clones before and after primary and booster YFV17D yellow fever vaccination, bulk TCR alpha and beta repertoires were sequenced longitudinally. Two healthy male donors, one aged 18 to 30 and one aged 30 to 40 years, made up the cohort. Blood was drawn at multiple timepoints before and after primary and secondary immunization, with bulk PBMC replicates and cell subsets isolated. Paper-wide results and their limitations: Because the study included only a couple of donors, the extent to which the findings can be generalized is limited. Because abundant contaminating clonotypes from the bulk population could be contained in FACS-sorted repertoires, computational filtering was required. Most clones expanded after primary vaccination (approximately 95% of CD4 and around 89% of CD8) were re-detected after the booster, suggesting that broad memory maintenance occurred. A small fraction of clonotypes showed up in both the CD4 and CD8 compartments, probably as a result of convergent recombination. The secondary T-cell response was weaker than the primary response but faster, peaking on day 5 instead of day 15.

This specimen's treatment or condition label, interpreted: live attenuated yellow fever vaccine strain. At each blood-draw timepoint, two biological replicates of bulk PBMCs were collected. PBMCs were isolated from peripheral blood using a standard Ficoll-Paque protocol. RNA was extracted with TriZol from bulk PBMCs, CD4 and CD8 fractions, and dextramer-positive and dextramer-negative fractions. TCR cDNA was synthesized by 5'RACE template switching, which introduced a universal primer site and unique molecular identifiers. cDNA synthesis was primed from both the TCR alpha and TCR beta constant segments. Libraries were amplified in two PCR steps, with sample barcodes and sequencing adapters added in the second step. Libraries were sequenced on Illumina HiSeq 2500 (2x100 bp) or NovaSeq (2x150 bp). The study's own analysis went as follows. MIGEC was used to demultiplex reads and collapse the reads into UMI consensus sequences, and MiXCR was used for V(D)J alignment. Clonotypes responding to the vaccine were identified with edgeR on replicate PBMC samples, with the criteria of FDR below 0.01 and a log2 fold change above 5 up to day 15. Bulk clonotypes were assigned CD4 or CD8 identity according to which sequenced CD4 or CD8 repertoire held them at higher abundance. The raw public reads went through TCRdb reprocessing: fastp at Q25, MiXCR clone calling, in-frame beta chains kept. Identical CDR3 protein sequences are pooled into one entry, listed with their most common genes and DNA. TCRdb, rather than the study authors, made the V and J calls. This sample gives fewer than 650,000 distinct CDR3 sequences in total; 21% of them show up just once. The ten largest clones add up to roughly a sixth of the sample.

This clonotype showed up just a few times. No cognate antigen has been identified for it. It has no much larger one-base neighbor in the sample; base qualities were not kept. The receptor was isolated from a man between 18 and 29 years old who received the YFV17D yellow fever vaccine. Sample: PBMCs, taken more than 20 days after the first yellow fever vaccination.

The nucleotides read TGCAGTGCTTCTTTGGAGTATGCTGGCTACACCTTC. It encodes CSASLEYAGYTF. The chain is encoded by TRBV20-1 joined to TRBJ1-2; there is no confident call for the D gene. V is reduced by 5 bases and J by 7 bases, leaving a spacing of 14 bases between them. CDR1 and CDR2 are read off the germline V gene (reference sequence) as DFQATT and SNEGSKA. From cysteine to phenylalanine, the CDR3 is 12 amino acids long. Only the CDR3 region is kept as DNA, spanning 36 bases read in frame from base 1.